Listed here are 15 T cell receptor beta chains from one sample, sequenced in a study of blood T cells in healthy people across ages. A J-beta primer mix and a sample-barcoded 5' primer were used in a second PCR of about 7 to 11 cycles. TCRdb passed the 5' RACE reads through MiXCR, listing each CDR3 protein once. The sample has about 1,600,000 distinct CDR3 sequences, about 40% seen once; the top ten hold 7.9%. The source material was blood. The receptors derive from a woman younger than 35 in good health.

The chain links TRBV6-4 to TRBJ1-1; D uncertain. V was trimmed by 2 bases and J by 4 bases, leaving 8 bases between them. Germline loops: CDR1 MRHNA, CDR2 SNTAGT. The CDR3 extends over 13 amino acids. CDR3 region: CASSDVVGTEAFF. The CDR3 nucleotides read TGTGCCAGCAGTGACGTTGTAGGCACTGAAGCTTTCTTT.

This clonotype was found a few times. The V and J genes are TRBV6-5 and TRBJ2-3, with TRBD2 as a possible D gene (6 bases). The germline CDR1 and CDR2 sequences are MNHEY and SVGAGI. The CDR3 covers 11 residues. The V gene lost 8 bases and the J gene lost 4 bases, with 7 bases spanning the gap. The CDR3 sequence: CASQRADTQYF. Written as DNA, the CDR3 is TGTGCCAGCCAGCGGGCAGATACGCAGTATTTT.

This chain connects TRBV3-1 to TRBJ2-4; no definite D call. Trimming took off 1 base at V and 9 bases at J, with 16 bases between the two ends. Germline assignment: CDR1 LGHDT and CDR2 YNNKEL (reference sequence). The CDR3 covers 15 residues. The chain's CDR3 is CASSQAWDVGSIQYF. The CDR3 nucleotides read TGTGCCAGCAGCCAAGCTTGGGATGTCGGTTCCATTCAGTACTTC. Supplemented by reference TRBV3-1 and TRBJ2-4, the full variable domain reads DTAVSQTPKYLVTQMGNDKSIKCEQNLGHDTMYWYKQDSKKFLKIMFSYNNKELIINETVPNRFSPKSPDKAHLNLHINSLELGDSAVYFCASSQAWDVGSIQYFGAGTRLSVL.

The V gene is TRBV7-9, the J gene TRBJ2-1, with TRBD2 identical over 9 bases. The DNA end is more similar to TRBJ2-7, so the J call may be wrong. The CDR3 is 18 amino acids. Germline V gene data show CDR1 as SEHNR and CDR2 as FQNEAQ (reference sequence). Written as DNA, the CDR3 is TGTGCCAGCAGCTTAGCTAGCGGGGGCGCCGGCTCCTACAATGAGCAGTACTTC. Residues: CASSLASGGAGSYNEQYF.

In DNA form, the CDR3 reads TGTGCCAGCAGCCCTCAGGGGGCTTCAAATGAAAAACTGTTTTTT. This gives the protein CASSPQGASNEKLFF. The chain has TRBV7-2 and TRBJ1-4; 8 positions match TRBD1. Germline V gene data show CDR1 as SGHTA and CDR2 as FQGNSA. The CDR3 totals 15 residues. V shed 5 bases and J 5 bases; nucleotides not matched to a gene: 7.

This clonotype has only a few counts. The chain is built from TRBV27 and TRBJ2-6; D perhaps matches TRBD2 (6 bases). CDR1 is MNHEY and CDR2 is SMNVEV in the germline V gene (reference sequence). The CDR3 length is 12 residues. V was clipped by 7 bases and J by 18 bases, with 19 bases between them. The CDR3 DNA follows: TGTGCCAGCAACAAAGTAACGGGACTCCGGACTTTC. It translates to CASNKVTGLRTF.

The V call is TRBV20-1, the J call TRBJ2-5; TRBD2 agrees at 9 bases. Per germline, CDR1 DFQATT and CDR2 SNEGSKA (reference sequence). The J segment lost 11 bases and the V segment lost 4 bases, leaving 11 bases of the junction unmatched. CDR3 length: 13 amino acids. The CDR3 protein is CSAIPSGANEQYF. DNA of the CDR3: TGCAGTGCTATCCCTAGCGGGGCCAATGAGCAGTACTTC.

The rearrangement joins TRBV6-1 to TRBJ2-1; D remains unclear. The germline V and J ends were trimmed by 0 bases and 6 bases, with 6 bases remaining between them. The germline V gene encodes CDR1 MNHNS and CDR2 SASEGT. This CDR3 is built from 13 residues. Here the CDR3 reads CASSEAPGNEQFF. The CDR3 coding sequence is TGTGCCAGCAGTGAAGCACCCGGCAATGAGCAGTTCTTC.

The V gene is TRBV2, the J gene TRBJ1-5, with D hard to call. This CDR3 contains 12 residues. V was shortened by 5 bases and J by 9 bases, with 11 bases between the two germline ends. Germline V gives CDR1 SNHLY, CDR2 FYNNEI. CDR3 nucleotides: TGTGCCAGCAGTCCCCCAGGTAGGCCCCAGCATTTT. It specifies CASSPPGRPQHF.

This sequence joins TRBV27 and TRBJ2-1; TRBD1 is a possible D gene (5 bases). Germline CDR1 is MNHEY and CDR2 is SMNVEV (reference sequence). Trimming shortened V by 6 bases and J by 2 bases, and 17 bases separated the two germline ends. This CDR3 has 16 amino acids. CDR3 coding DNA: TGTGCCAGCAGCCCCCTCCTCGACAGAACCTACAATGAGCAGTTCTTC. Residues: CASSPLLDRTYNEQFF.

In its sample, this clonotype was seen a few times. J is TRBJ2-2 and V is TRBV10-3; D is undetermined. The ends were cut back, 5 bases at V and 5 bases at J, with 3 bases in the middle. Germline-derived CDR1 and CDR2 are ENHRY and SYGVKD. The CDR3 has 11 amino acids. CDR3 sequence: CAISTTGELFF. The CDR3 bases are TGTGCCATCAGTACGACCGGGGAGCTGTTTTTT.

The chain's CDR3 is CASSQAGREGTEAFF. The CDR3, as DNA: TGTGCCAGCAGCCAAGCCGGACGGGAGGGCACTGAAGCTTTCTTT. The chain links TRBV4-2 to TRBJ1-1; no reliable D call. The V end lost 1 base, the J end lost 4 bases, and 13 bases lay between the germline ends. Germline V gene sequence: CDR1 LGHNA, CDR2 YNFKEQ. This CDR3 spans 15 amino acids.

The CDR3, as DNA: TGTGCCAGCAGCTTATATGAGCAGGACCCACTATACAATGAGCAGTACTTC. Amino acids: CASSLYEQDPLYNEQYF. The chain couples TRBV7-9 to TRBJ2-1; unclear D gene. The DNA end favors TRBJ2-7, so the J call may be wrong. CDR1 is SEHNR and CDR2 is FQNEAQ in the germline V gene (reference sequence). This CDR3 comprises 17 residues.

This chain connects TRBV15 to TRBJ1-1, with D unclear. The CDR3 runs to 14 residues. Per the germline V gene, CDR1 is LNHNV and CDR2 is YYDKDF (reference sequence). V dropped 5 bases and J dropped 5 bases, with 15 bases sitting between them. Here the CDR3 DNA reads TGTGCCACCAGCCGCCAGAGAGGCTGGACTGAAGCTTTCTTT. Its protein product is CATSRQRGWTEAFF. The full variable domain, with the rest looked up from reference TRBV15 and TRBJ1-1, is DAMVIQNPRYQVTQFGKPVTLSCSQTLNHNVMYWYQQKSSQAPKLLFHYYDKDFNNEADTPDNFQSRRPNTSFCFLDIRSPGLGDTAMYLCATSRQRGWTEAFFGQGTRLTVV.

In its sample, this clonotype was seen many times. This could be a read error, since a much larger clone is one nucleotide away. The chain is built from TRBV20-1 and TRBJ2-5; TRBD2 agrees at 10 bases. The CDR3 runs 16 residues. Trimming at V came to 0 bases and at J to 11 bases, leaving 15 bases not matched to a gene. Germline V gene sequence: CDR1 DFQATT, CDR2 SNEGSKA (reference sequence). CDR3 in amino acids: CSAREAASGSDNEQYF. The CDR3 DNA sequence: TGCAGTGCTAGAGAGGCAGCTAGCGGGAGCGACAATGAGCAGTACTTC.